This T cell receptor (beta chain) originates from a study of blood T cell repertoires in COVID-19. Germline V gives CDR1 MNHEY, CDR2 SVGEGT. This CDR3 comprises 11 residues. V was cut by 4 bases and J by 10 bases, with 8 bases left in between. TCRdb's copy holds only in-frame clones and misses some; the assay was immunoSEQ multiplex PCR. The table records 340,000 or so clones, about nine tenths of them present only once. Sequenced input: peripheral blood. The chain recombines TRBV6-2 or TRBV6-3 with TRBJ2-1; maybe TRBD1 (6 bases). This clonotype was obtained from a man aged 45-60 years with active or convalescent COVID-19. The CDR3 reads CASSLGTEQFF. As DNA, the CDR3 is TGTGCCAGCAGTTTGGGGACAGAGCAGTTCTTC.